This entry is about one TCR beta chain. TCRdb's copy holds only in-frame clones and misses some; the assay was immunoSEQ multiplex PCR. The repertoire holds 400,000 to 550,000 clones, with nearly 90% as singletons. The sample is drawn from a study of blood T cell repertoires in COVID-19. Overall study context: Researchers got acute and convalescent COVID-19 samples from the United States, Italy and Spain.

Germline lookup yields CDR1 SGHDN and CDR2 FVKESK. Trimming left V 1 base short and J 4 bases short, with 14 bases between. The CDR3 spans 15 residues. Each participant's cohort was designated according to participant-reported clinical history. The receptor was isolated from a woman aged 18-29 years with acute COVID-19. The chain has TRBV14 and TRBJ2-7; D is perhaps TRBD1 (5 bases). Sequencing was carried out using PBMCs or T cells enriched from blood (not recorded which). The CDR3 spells CASSQVRVNWYEQYF. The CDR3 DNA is TGTGCCAGCAGCCAAGTCAGGGTAAATTGGTACGAGCAGTACTTC.